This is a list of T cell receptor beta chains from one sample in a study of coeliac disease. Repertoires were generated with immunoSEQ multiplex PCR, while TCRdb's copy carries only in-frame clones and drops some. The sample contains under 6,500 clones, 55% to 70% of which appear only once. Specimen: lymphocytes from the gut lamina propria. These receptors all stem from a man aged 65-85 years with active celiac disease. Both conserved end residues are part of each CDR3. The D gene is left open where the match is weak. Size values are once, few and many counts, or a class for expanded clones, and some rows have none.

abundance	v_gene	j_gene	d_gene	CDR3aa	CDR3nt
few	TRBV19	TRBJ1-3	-	CASSRERSSGNTIYF	TGTGCCAGTAGTCGTGAACGGAGCTCTGGAAACACCATATATTTT
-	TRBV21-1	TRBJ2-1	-	CASKSGQGTYNEQFF	TGTGCCAGCAAGTCGGGACAGGGGACCTACAATGAGCAGTTCTTC
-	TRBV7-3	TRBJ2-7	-	CASTPRGWFGRQRPYEQYF	TGTGCCAGCACACCCCGGGGTTGGTTTGGGCGACAAAGACCTTACGAGCAGTACTTC
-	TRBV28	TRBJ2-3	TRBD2	CASSLSREEHGEYF	TGTGCCAGCAGTTTATCGCGGGAGGAGCACGGGGAATATTTT
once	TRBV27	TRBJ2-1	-	CASSLNFRGAAYNEQFF	TGTGCCAGCAGTTTAAATTTCCGCGGTGCCGCCTACAATGAGCAGTTCTTC
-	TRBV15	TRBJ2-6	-	CATATGSGANVLTF	TGTGCCACCGCTACAGGCTCTGGGGCCAACGTCCTGACTTTC
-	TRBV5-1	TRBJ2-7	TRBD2	CASSLASGGTYEQYF	TGCGCCAGCAGCTTGGCTAGCGGGGGGACCTACGAGCAGTACTTC
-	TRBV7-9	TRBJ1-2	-	CASSLAPGLESGYTF	TGTGCCAGCAGCTTAGCCCCAGGGTTAGAGTCTGGCTACACCTTC
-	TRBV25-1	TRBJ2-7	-	CASNGHNREQYF	TGTGCCAGCAATGGTCATAATCGGGAGCAGTACTTC
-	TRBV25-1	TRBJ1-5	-	CASSEWEAPIAQHF	TGTGCCAGCAGTGAATGGGAGGCTCCAATAGCCCAGCATTTT
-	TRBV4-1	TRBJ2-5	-	CASSPPGAAGQETQYF	TGCGCCAGCAGCCCTCCAGGAGCGGCTGGCCAAGAGACCCAGTACTTC
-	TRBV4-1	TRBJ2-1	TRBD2	CASSPGRGGSRLDEQFF	TGCGCCAGCAGCCCAGGGCGCGGGGGGTCTCGACTGGATGAGCAGTTCTTC
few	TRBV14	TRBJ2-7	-	CASSHRGAYEQYF	TGTGCCAGCAGCCACAGGGGGGCCTACGAGCAGTACTTC
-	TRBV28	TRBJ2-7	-	CASSLSRYEQYF	TGTGCCAGCAGTTTATCCAGATACGAGCAGTACTTC
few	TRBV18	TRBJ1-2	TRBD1	CASSPRDSDLYGYTF	TGTGCCAGCTCACCTAGGGACAGCGACTTATATGGCTACACCTTC
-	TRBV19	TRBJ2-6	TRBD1	CASRQGAGANVLTF	TGTGCCAGCAGACAGGGGGCTGGGGCCAACGTCCTGACTTTC
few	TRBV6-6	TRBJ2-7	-	CASSGMGAETYEQYF	TGTGCCAGCAGTGGTATGGGGGCGGAAACATACGAGCAGTACTTC
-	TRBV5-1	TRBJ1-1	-	CASSLVVNTEAFF	TGCGCCAGCAGCTTGGTCGTGAACACTGAAGCTTTCTTT
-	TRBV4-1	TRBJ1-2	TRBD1	CASSQDRAQGSYGYTF	TGCGCCAGCAGCCAAGATAGGGCACAGGGGAGCTATGGCTACACCTTC
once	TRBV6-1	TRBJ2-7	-	CASSEEVGAPYEQYF	TGTGCCAGCAGTGAAGAGGTGGGGGCGCCGTACGAGCAGTACTTC
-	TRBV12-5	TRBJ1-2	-	CASGLGTDYGYTF	TGTGCTAGTGGTTTGGGGACAGACTATGGCTACACCTTC
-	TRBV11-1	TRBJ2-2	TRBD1	CASSAGQGPNTGELFF	TGTGCCAGCAGCGCGGGACAGGGGCCGAACACCGGGGAGCTGTTTTTT
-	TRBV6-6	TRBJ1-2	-	CASSYSWQGHGYTF	TGTGCCAGCAGTTACTCGTGGCAGGGGCATGGCTACACCTTC
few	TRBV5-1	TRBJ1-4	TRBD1	CASSLGTGDEKLFF	TGCGCCAGCAGCTTGGGGACAGGAGATGAAAAACTGTTTTTT
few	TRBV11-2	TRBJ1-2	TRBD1	CASSTGTGYGYTF	TGTGCCAGCAGCACTGGGACAGGCTATGGCTACACCTTC
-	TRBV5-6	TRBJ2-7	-	CASSLGLQGSEQYF	TGTGCCAGCAGCTTGGGGCTGCAGGGCAGCGAGCAGTACTTC
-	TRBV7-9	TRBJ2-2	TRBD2	CASSPHVGLAVNTGELFF	TGTGCCAGCAGTCCCCACGTCGGACTAGCGGTGAACACCGGGGAGCTGTTTTTT
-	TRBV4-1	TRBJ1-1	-	CASSIKGGDTEAFF	TGCGCCAGCAGCATTAAAGGGGGAGACACTGAAGCTTTCTTT
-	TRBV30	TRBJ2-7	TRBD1	CAWSPDRGPYEQYF	TGTGCCTGGAGTCCGGACAGGGGCCCCTACGAGCAGTACTTC
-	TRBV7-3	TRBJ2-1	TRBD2	CASSTSGGAGEQFF	TGTGCCAGCAGTACTAGCGGGGGGGCAGGTGAGCAGTTCTTC
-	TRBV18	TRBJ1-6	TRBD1	CASSPRRDRANSPLHF	TGTGCCAGCTCACCTAGGCGGGACAGGGCTAATTCACCCCTCCACTTT
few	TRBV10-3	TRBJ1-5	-	CAVQSRDQPQHF	TGTGCCGTACAGAGTCGAGATCAGCCCCAGCATTTT
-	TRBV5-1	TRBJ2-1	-	CASSKGDSSYNEQFF	TGCGCCAGCAGCAAAGGCGACAGCTCCTACAATGAGCAGTTCTTC
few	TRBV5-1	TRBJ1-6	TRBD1	CASSGTGASGYSPLHF	TGCGCCAGCAGCGGAACAGGGGCATCAGGGTATTCACCCCTCCACTTT
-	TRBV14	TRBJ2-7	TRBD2	CASSPLAGLSYEQYF	TGTGCCAGCAGCCCCTTAGCGGGCCTCTCCTACGAGCAGTACTTC
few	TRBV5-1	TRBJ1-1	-	CASSSAGFTEAFF	TGCGCCAGCAGCTCAGCAGGGTTTACTGAAGCTTTCTTT
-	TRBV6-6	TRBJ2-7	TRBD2	CASSYTVGEGNEQYF	TGTGCCAGCAGTTACACCGTTGGGGAGGGGAACGAGCAGTACTTC
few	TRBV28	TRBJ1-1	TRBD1	CASSLGQSRGKAFF	TGTGCCAGCAGTTTGGGACAGTCCCGAGGCAAAGCTTTCTTT
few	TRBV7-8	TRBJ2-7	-	CASSLSGFSYEQYF	TGTGCCAGCAGCTTATCCGGGTTCTCCTACGAGCAGTACTTC
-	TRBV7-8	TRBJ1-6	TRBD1	CASRPGTGSNSPLHF	TGTGCCAGCAGACCCGGGACAGGTAGTAATTCACCCCTCCACTTT
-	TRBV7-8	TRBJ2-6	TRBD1	CASSYRGSGANVLTF	TGTGCCAGCAGTTACAGGGGTTCTGGGGCCAACGTCCTGACTTTC
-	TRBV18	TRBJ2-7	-	CASSHSGLSYEQYF	TGTGCCAGCTCACATTCAGGGCTCTCCTACGAGCAGTACTTC
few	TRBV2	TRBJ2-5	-	CASSERSALKETQYF	TGTGCCAGCAGTGAAAGAAGCGCCCTTAAAGAGACCCAGTACTTC
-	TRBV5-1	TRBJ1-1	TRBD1	CASSSGTGGTEAFF	TGCGCCAGCAGCAGCGGGACAGGGGGCACTGAAGCTTTCTTT
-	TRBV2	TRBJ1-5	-	CASKPLAGGLGQPQHF	TGTGCCAGCAAGCCCCTAGCCGGAGGGCTGGGTCAGCCCCAGCATTTT
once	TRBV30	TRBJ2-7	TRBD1	CAWSWMTGAHEQYF	TGTGCCTGGAGTTGGATGACAGGGGCGCACGAGCAGTACTTC
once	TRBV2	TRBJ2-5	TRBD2	CASNGGLEETQYF	TGTGCCAGCAACGGGGGGTTAGAAGAGACCCAGTACTTC
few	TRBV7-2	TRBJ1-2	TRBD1	CASSGQKYRGDGYTF	TGTGCCAGCAGCGGCCAGAAGTACAGGGGGGATGGCTACACCTTC
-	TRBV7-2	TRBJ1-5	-	CASSPASLPRGNQPQHF	TGTGCCAGCAGCCCCGCTTCACTACCTCGTGGCAATCAGCCCCAGCATTTT
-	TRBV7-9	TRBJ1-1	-	CASSLAMAENTEAFF	TGTGCCAGCAGCTTAGCGATGGCCGAGAACACTGAAGCTTTCTTT
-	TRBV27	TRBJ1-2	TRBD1	CASSSGQPGQLNYGYTF	TGTGCCAGCAGTTCGGGGCAACCGGGACAGCTTAACTATGGCTACACCTTC
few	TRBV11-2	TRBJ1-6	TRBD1	CASSLEDRGNSPLHF	TGTGCCAGCAGCTTAGAGGACAGGGGGAATTCACCCCTCCACTTT
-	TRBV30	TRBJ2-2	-	CAWSVPGGLNTGELFF	TGTGCCTGGAGTGTCCCCGGCGGATTGAACACCGGGGAGCTGTTTTTT
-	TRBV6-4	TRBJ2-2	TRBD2	CASSDWAGGRAELFF	TGTGCCAGCAGTGACTGGGCGGGAGGACGCGCGGAGCTGTTTTTT
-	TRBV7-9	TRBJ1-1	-	CASSLGTMNTEAFF	TGTGCCAGCAGCTTAGGCACAATGAACACTGAAGCTTTCTTT
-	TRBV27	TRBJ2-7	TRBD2	CASSFPAFVAGTYEQYF	TGTGCCAGCAGTTTCCCGGCGTTTGTAGCGGGAACGTACGAGCAGTACTTC
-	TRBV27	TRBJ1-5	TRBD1	CASSSREGDRRTQPQHF	TGTGCCAGCAGCTCCCGCGAAGGGGACAGACGGACTCAGCCCCAGCATTTT